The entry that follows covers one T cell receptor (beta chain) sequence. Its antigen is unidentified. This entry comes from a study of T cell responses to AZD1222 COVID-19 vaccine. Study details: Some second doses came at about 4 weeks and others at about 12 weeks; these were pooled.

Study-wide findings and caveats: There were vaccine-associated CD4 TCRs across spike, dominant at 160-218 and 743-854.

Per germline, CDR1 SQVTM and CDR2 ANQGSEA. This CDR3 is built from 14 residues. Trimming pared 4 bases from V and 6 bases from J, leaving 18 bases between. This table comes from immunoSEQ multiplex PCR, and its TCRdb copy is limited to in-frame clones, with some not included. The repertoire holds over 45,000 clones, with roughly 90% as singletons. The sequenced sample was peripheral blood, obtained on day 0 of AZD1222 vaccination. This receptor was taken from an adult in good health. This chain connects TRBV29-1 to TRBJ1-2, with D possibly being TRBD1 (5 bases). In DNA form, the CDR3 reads TGCAGCGTTGTGGCCACCCCAGGGAAGGATGGCTACACCTTC. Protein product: CSVVATPGKDGYTF. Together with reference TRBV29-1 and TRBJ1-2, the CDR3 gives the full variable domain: SAVISQKPSRDICQRGTSLTIQCQVDSQVTMMFWYRQQPGQSLTLIATANQGSEATYESGFVIDKFPISRPNLTFSTLTVSNMSPEDSSIYLCSVVATPGKDGYTFGSGTRLTVV.